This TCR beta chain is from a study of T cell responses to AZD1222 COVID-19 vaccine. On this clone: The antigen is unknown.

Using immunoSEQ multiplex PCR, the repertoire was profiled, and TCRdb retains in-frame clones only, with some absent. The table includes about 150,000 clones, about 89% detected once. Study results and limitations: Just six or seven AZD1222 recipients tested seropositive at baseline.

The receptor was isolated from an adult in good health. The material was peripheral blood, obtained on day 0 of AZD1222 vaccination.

The CDR3 spells CASSLGTGRLGSNQPQHF. Here the CDR3 DNA reads TGTGCCAGCAGCTTAGGGACAGGGCGTCTTGGCAGCAATCAGCCCCAGCATTTT. The chain has TRBV7-9 and TRBJ1-5; TRBD1 matches 8 bases. Germline CDR1 reads SEHNR; CDR2 reads FQNEAQ (reference sequence). The J segment lost 1 base and the V segment lost 1 base, leaving 9 bases of the junction unmatched. The CDR3 totals 18 residues.